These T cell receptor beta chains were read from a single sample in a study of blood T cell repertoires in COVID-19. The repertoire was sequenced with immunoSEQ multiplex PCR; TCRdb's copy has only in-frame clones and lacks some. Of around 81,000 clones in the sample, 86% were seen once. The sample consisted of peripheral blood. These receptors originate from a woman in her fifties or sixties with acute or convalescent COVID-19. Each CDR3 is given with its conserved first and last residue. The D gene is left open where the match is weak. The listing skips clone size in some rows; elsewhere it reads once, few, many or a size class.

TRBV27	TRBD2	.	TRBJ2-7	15	TGTGCCAGCAGTTGGGGGTCAGCGGGAGTCCACGAGCAGTACTTC	CASSWGSAGVHEQYF
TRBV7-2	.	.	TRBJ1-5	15	TGTGCCAGCAGCTTACTAGGAACCAGCAATCAGCCCCAGCATTTT	CASSLLGTSNQPQHF
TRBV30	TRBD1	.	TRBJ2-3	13	TGTGCCTGGAGTCGCCGGGACAGAGATACGCAGTATTTT	CAWSRRDRDTQYF
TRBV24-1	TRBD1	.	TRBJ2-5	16	TGTGCCACCAGTGACCCGGGACAGGGATTCGGAGAGACCCAGTACTTC	CATSDPGQGFGETQYF
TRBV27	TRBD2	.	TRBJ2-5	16	TGTGCCAGCAGCGAGACTAGCGGGGGGGCTTATGAGACCCAGTACTTC	CASSETSGGAYETQYF
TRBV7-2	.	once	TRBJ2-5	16	TGTGCCAGCAGCTTAGTGCGGTCTGCGAGTGGGGAGACCCAGTACTTC	CASSLVRSASGETQYF
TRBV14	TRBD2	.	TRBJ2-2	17	TGTGCCAGCAGCCAAGGAGCGGGGGGCTTAAGCACCGGGGAGCTGTTTTTT	CASSQGAGGLSTGELFF
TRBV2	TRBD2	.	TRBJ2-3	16	TGTGCCAGCAGGACCCTAGCGGGAGAGTGGGTGGATACGCAGTATTTT	CASRTLAGEWVDTQYF
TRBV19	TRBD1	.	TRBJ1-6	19	TGTGCCAGTAGTATGGAGGGGACAGGGACGTTCCACTATAATTCACCCCTCCACTTT	CASSMEGTGTFHYNSPLHF
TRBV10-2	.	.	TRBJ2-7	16	TGCGCCAGCAGTGAGGTCACAGGCGCGTTTTGGTACGAGCAGTACTTC	CASSEVTGAFWYEQYF
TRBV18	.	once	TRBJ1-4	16	TGTGCCAGCTCTGACCGGAGACAGGCATCTAATGAAAAACTGTTTTTT	CASSDRRQASNEKLFF
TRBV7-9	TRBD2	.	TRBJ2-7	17	TGTGCCAGCAGCTCGGGACTAGCGGGAGGTAGGGCCTACGAGCAGTACTTC	CASSSGLAGGRAYEQYF
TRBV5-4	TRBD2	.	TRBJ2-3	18	TGTGCCAGCCACAAAGGGACTAGCGGGAGGAGGGGCACAGATACGCAGTATTTT	CASHKGTSGRRGTDTQYF
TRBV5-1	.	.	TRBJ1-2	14	TGCGCCAGCAGCTTGGCCGACAGTCCCTATGGCTACACCTTC	CASSLADSPYGYTF
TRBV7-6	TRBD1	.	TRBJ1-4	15	TGTGCCAGCAGCTTAGCCAGGGGGGAAGGGGAAAAACTGTTTTTT	CASSLARGEGEKLFF
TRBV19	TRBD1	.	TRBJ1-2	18	TGTGCCAGTAGTATAAAATATGGGACAGCGCCTACTAACTATGGCTACACCTTC	CASSIKYGTAPTNYGYTF
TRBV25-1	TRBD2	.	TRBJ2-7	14	TGTGCCAGCGCGGGGGACGGAGGAACCTACGAGCAGTACTTC	CASAGDGGTYEQYF
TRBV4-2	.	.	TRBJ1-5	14	TGTGCCAGCAGCCAAGGTTATAGCAATCAGCCCCAGCATTTT	CASSQGYSNQPQHF
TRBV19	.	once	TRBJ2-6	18	TGTGCCAGTAGTGATGTAGGGGTATTTTACTCTGGGGCCAACGTCCTGACTTTC	CASSDVGVFYSGANVLTF
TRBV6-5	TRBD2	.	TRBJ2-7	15	TGTGCCAGCAGTAAAACCCTGGGAGGGCCCTACGAGCAGTACTTC	CASSKTLGGPYEQYF
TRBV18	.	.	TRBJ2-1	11	TGTGCCAGCTCACCCCGGAATGAGCAGTTCTTC	CASSPRNEQFF
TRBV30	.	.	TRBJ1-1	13	TGTGCCTGGATTGAACAGCCGAACACTGAAGCTTTCTTT	CAWIEQPNTEAFF
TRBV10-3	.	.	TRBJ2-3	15	TGTGCCATCAGTGAGCCATCCGGGTCCACAGATACGCAGTATTTT	CAISEPSGSTDTQYF
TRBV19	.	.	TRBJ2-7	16	TGTGCCAGTAGTTCCCGGACAGCGAGTTCCTCCTACGAGCAGTACTTC	CASSSRTASSSYEQYF
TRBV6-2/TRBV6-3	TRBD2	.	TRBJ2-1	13	TGTGCCAGCAGTCCCCGGACTAGGGATGAGCAGTTCTTC	CASSPRTRDEQFF
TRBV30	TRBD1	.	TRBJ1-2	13	TGTGCCTGGAGTGAGGGGACAGGTTATGGCTACACCTTC	CAWSEGTGYGYTF
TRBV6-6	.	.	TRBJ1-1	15	TGTGCCAGCAGTTACACATGGCAGGGCGGTACTGAAGCTTTCTTT	CASSYTWQGGTEAFF
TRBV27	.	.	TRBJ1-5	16	TGTGCCAGCAGTCCCTCGACAGGAGATAGCAATCAGCCCCAGCATTTT	CASSPSTGDSNQPQHF
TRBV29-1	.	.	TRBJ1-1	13	TGCAGCGTTATCGGGATGGTGAACACTGAAGCTTTCTTT	CSVIGMVNTEAFF
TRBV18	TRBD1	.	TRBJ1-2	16	TGTGCCAGCTCACCAGGCCCCGGGACAGGGGGGTATGGCTACACCTTC	CASSPGPGTGGYGYTF
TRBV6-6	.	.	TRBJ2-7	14	TGTGCCAGCAGTTACGCGGGAAGCTCCTACGAGCAGTACTTC	CASSYAGSSYEQYF
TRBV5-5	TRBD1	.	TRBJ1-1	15	TGTGCCAGCAGCCCCCAGGGGGCTATGAACACTGAAGCTTTCTTT	CASSPQGAMNTEAFF
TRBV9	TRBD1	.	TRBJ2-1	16	TGTGCCAGCAGCGTACAGGCCGGGACAGGGGCCTATGAGCAGTTCTTC	CASSVQAGTGAYEQFF
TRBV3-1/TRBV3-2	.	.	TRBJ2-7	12	TGTGCCAGCAGCCAAAACGGCTACGAGCAGTACTTC	CASSQNGYEQYF
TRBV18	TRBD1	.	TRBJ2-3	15	TGTGCCAGCTCACCCGGGACAGGCCGCACAGATACGCAGTATTTT	CASSPGTGRTDTQYF
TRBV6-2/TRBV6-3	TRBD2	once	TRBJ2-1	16	TGTGCCAGCAGCGAACTACCGGGCCCCGGGAGGAATGAGCAGTTCTTC	CASSELPGPGRNEQFF
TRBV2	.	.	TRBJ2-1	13	TGTGCCAGCAGCGGAGGGGGGGTCATTGAGCAGTTCTTC	CASSGGGVIEQFF
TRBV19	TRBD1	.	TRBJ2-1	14	TGTGCCAGTAGTGAGACAGGGGGGATCGGTGAGCAGTTCTTC	CASSETGGIGEQFF
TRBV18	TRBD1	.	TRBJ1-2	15	TGTGCCAGCTCACCGATACAGGGGGCGGACTATGGCTACACCTTC	CASSPIQGADYGYTF
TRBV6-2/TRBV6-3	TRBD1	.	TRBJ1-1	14	TGTGCCAGCAGTCCAGGGGGCGGTGGCACTGAAGCTTTCTTT	CASSPGGGGTEAFF
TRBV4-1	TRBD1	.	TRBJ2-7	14	TGCGCCAGCAGCCCTACCGACAGGGATGGGGAGCAGTACTTC	CASSPTDRDGEQYF
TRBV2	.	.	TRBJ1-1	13	TGTGCCAGCGGGGGGGATTTCAACACTGAAGCTTTCTTT	CASGGDFNTEAFF
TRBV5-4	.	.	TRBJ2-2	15	TGTGCCAGCAGCCCTCCGACAGGAAATCCCGGGGAGCTGTTTTTT	CASSPPTGNPGELFF
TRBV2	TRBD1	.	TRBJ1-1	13	TGTGCCAGCAGAGAGACAGGGTCCTCGGAAGCTTTCTTT	CASRETGSSEAFF
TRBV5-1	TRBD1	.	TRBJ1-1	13	TGCGCCAGCAGCACTGGACAGGGGGCTGAAGCTTTCTTT	CASSTGQGAEAFF
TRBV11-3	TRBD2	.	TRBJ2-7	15	TGTGCCAGCAGTCCTGGACTAGCGGGGCAATACGAGCAGTACTTC	CASSPGLAGQYEQYF
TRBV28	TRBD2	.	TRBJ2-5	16	TGTGCCAGCAGTTTAGCGAGCGGGAGTACTCAAGAGACCCAGTACTTC	CASSLASGSTQETQYF
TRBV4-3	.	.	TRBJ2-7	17	TGCGCCAGCAGCCAAGGAGCCTTAACAGGGACGGGTCGCGAGCAGTACTTC	CASSQGALTGTGREQYF
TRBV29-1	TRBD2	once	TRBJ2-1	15	TGCAGCGTTGACATCCCTAGCGGGAGGATGGTTGAGCAGTTCTTC	CSVDIPSGRMVEQFF
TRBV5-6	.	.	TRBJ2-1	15	TGTGCCAGCAGCTTTCTTGGGGGCTCGGTCCATGAGCAGTTCTTC	CASSFLGGSVHEQFF
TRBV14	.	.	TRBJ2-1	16	TGTGCCAGCAGCCTACTAACAGGAAGCTCCTACAATGAGCAGTTCTTC	CASSLLTGSSYNEQFF
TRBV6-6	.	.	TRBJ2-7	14	TGTGCCAGCAGTAGAACCTCAGGGTCCTACGAGCAGTACTTC	CASSRTSGSYEQYF
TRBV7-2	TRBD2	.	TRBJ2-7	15	TGTGCCAGCAGCCCGAGGGCGGGAGAGGAGTACGAGCAGTACTTC	CASSPRAGEEYEQYF